The 25 T cell receptor beta chains given below trace back to one sample, sequenced in a study of blood T cell repertoires in COVID-19. Generated by immunoSEQ multiplex PCR, the TCRdb table keeps only in-frame clones and is missing some. The sample includes 150,000 to 160,000 clones, roughly 89% seen only once; the top ten take under 0.6%. The sample consisted of peripheral blood. The receptor source for this set is a man aged 45-65 years with acute or convalescent COVID-19.

The chain joins TRBV4-1 to TRBJ2-7; tentative D call: TRBD1 (6 bases). There are 18 residues in the CDR3. V was shortened by 3 bases and J by 3 bases, with 24 bases between the two germline ends. Germline-derived CDR1 and CDR2 are MGHRA and YSYEKL. CDR3 region: CASSQGNQGPTHYYEQYF. The CDR3 region has the DNA TGCGCCAGCAGCCAGGGGAACCAGGGGCCGACCCACTACTACGAGCAGTACTTC.

The chain is built from TRBV6-1 and TRBJ1-1, with D tentatively TRBD1 (5 bases). Trimming removed 3 bases from V and 11 bases from J, with 16 bases in between. The CDR3 length is 13 residues. Germline CDR1 reads MNHNS; CDR2 reads SASEGT. CDR3 DNA sequence: TGTGCCAGCAGTGAGACCCGTGAGGGGAGGGCTTTCTTT. Translating gives CASSETREGRAFF.

The J gene is TRBJ2-2, the V gene TRBV10-3; no reliable D call. V shed 6 bases and J shed 2 bases, with 4 bases lying between them. Germline V gene lookup returns CDR1 ENHRY and CDR2 SYGVKD. This CDR3 comprises 12 residues. CDR3 loop: CAISTNTGELFF. For the CDR3, the DNA is TGTGCCATCAGCACAAACACCGGGGAGCTGTTTTTT.

This clone occurred once. The chain links TRBV23-1 to TRBJ1-1; the D gene is possibly TRBD1 (5 bases). TRBV23-1 is an ORF; its function is uncertain. The CDR3 is made up of 17 amino acids. Deletions cut 7 bases from V and 3 bases from J, with 24 bases between. This CDR3 reads CASTMGLGRRGDTEAFF. The CDR3 nucleotides are TGCGCCAGCACCATGGGGTTGGGGCGACGTGGCGACACTGAAGCTTTCTTT.

J is TRBJ1-1 and V is TRBV27, with a possible D match to TRBD1 (5 bases). CDR3 length: 14 amino acids. With 5 bases removed from V and 4 bases from J, the gap between germline ends came to 14 bases. Germline CDR1 reads MNHEY; CDR2 reads SMNVEV (reference sequence). CDR3 loop: CASSGGTGPTEAFF. For the CDR3, the DNA is TGTGCCAGCAGTGGGGGGACGGGGCCCACTGAAGCTTTCTTT.

V gene TRBV6-5 combines with J gene TRBJ1-2, with D tentatively TRBD1 (5 bases). The CDR3 runs 15 residues. The V end lost 4 bases, the J end lost 7 bases, and 19 bases lay between the germline ends. Germline CDR1 and CDR2: MNHEY and SVGAGI. In nucleotides, the CDR3 is TGTGCCAGCAGTTCCCTGGGGGGGAGGGCCGCTGGCTACACCTTC. Protein product: CASSSLGGRAAGYTF.

The chain uses TRBV5-8 and TRBJ2-3; D might be TRBD1 (6 bases). Trimming removed 3 bases from V and 3 bases from J, with 8 bases in between. The germline gives CDR1 SGHTS, CDR2 YDEGEE. The CDR3 has 13 amino acids. CDR3 DNA: TGTGCCAGCAGCTGGGGGACAACAGATACGCAGTATTTT. Its protein is CASSWGTTDTQYF.

The gene calls are TRBV30 and TRBJ1-2; no reliable D call. Trimming pared 2 bases from V and 4 bases from J, leaving 17 bases between. This CDR3 is 15 amino acids long. Germline V gene data show CDR1 as GTSNPN and CDR2 as SVGIG (reference sequence). CDR3 loop: CAWSTWRGLSYGYTF. The CDR3, as DNA: TGTGCCTGGAGTACTTGGCGAGGACTCAGCTATGGCTACACCTTC.

The gene calls are TRBV14 and TRBJ1-1; D remains unclear. In germline, CDR1 is SGHDN, CDR2 FVKESK. The CDR3 covers 12 residues. Between the trimmed V and J ends, which lost 1 base and 11 bases, there was a span of 11 bases. The CDR3 DNA sequence: TGTGCCAGCAGCCAAGTAGAAGAGAGTGCTTTCTTT. Protein sequence: CASSQVEESAFF.

Note on this clone: Other DNA sequences in this sample translate to the same CDR3. The rearrangement joins TRBV7-2 to TRBJ2-5; D gene ambiguous. The CDR3 has 14 amino acids. Germline CDR1 SGHTA, CDR2 FQGNSA. Trimming cost V 1 base and J 5 bases, with 11 bases left between them. The DNA of the CDR3 is TGTGCCAGCAGCTTAGGACGAGGCCGTGAGACCCAGTACTTC. Its translation is CASSLGRGRETQYF. The full variable domain, completed using reference TRBV7-2 and TRBJ2-5, is GAGVSQSPSNKVTEKGKDVELRCDPISGHTALYWYRQSLGQGLEFLIYFQGNSAPDKSGLPSDRFSAERTGGSVSTLTIQRTQQEDSAVYLCASSLGRGRETQYFGPGTRLLVL.

CDR3 nucleotides: TGTGCCACGGCCACAGGAGACACAGATACGCAGTATTTT. Encoded protein: CATATGDTDTQYF. The chain couples TRBV6-6 to TRBJ2-3; a weak D match, TRBD1 (5 bases). The V end was cut by 10 bases, the J end by 2 bases, with 13 bases between. Germline V gene data show CDR1 as MNHNY and CDR2 as SVGAGI (reference sequence). The CDR3 covers 13 residues.

The chain couples TRBV29-1 to TRBJ1-2; tentatively, D is TRBD1 (6 bases). Trimming pared 1 base from V and 3 bases from J, leaving 12 bases between. The CDR3 has 14 residues. Germline-derived CDR1 and CDR2 are SQVTM and ANQGSEA. The CDR3 DNA follows: TGCAGCGTTGAAGGGTACAGGGTTGACTATGGCTACACCTTC. Encoded protein: CSVEGYRVDYGYTF.

This chain's CDR3 is CSVEGTGGLNTEAFF. The CDR3 nucleotides read TGCAGCGTTGAGGGGACAGGGGGATTGAACACTGAAGCTTTCTTT. The chain uses TRBV29-1 and TRBJ1-1; 11 bases align to TRBD1. The J segment lost 0 bases and the V segment lost 3 bases, leaving 3 bases of the junction unmatched. In germline, CDR1 is SQVTM, CDR2 ANQGSEA. The CDR3 totals 15 residues.

In nucleotides, the CDR3 is TGTGCCACCACGACTAGCGAGCAGTACTTC. This encodes CATTTSEQYF. The J gene is TRBJ2-7, the V gene TRBV9; a weak D match, TRBD2 (6 bases). Trimming cost V 9 bases and J 6 bases, with 10 bases left between them. This CDR3 is built from 10 residues. From germline, CDR1 is SGDLS and CDR2 YYNGEE.

The chain couples TRBV7-9 to TRBJ2-7, with 9 bases lining up with TRBD1. Trimming took 2 bases from V and 2 from J; bases not matched to a gene: 10. This CDR3 comprises 17 residues. CDR1 SEHNR and CDR2 FQNEAQ come from the germline V gene (reference sequence). Here the CDR3 DNA reads TGTGCCAGCAGCTTAAGGGTCTCGGGACAGGGAGCCTACGAGCAGTACTTC. Protein sequence: CASSLRVSGQGAYEQYF.

The chain has TRBV6-5 and TRBJ1-5, with D tentatively TRBD1 (6 bases). This CDR3 is 15 amino acids long. In germline, CDR1 is MNHEY, CDR2 SVGAGI. V lost 2 bases, J lost 3 bases, and 11 bases lay in between. CDR3 sequence: CASSYTQGTNQPQHF. CDR3 bases: TGTGCCAGCAGTTACACGCAGGGGACCAATCAGCCCCAGCATTTT.

The gene calls are TRBV10-3 and TRBJ1-5, with D maybe TRBD1 (5 bases). Germline values: CDR1 ENHRY, CDR2 SYGVKD. This CDR3 comprises 16 residues. The V end was cut by 3 bases, the J end by 3 bases, with 15 bases between. CDR3 in DNA: TGTGCCATCAGTGATGCCCAGGGCAGTGACAATCAGCCCCAGCATTTT. Residues: CAISDAQGSDNQPQHF.

The rearrangement joins TRBV3-1 (or the pseudogene TRBV3-2) to TRBJ2-3; tentatively, D is TRBD2 (5 bases). Germline V gene sequence: CDR1 LGHDT, CDR2 YNNKEL (reference sequence). CDR3 length: 13 amino acids. Trimming removed 7 bases from V and 4 bases from J, with 12 bases in between. The CDR3 sequence: CASTQSGSDTQYF. The CDR3 DNA reads TGTGCCAGCACACAGTCGGGGTCAGATACGCAGTATTTT.

This chain joins TRBV7-3 and TRBJ1-2, with a weak D call TRBD1 (6 bases). The CDR3 has 15 amino acids. The V gene lost 2 bases and the J gene lost 6 bases, with 16 bases spanning the gap. Germline CDR1 is SGHTA and CDR2 is FQGTGA. Written as DNA, the CDR3 is TGTGCCAGCAGCTTAGATGGCAGGGGCTGGGATGGCTACACCTTC. The encoded protein is CASSLDGRGWDGYTF.

This chain connects TRBV28 to TRBJ2-1; 7 bases align to TRBD1. The CDR3 totals 13 residues. Trimming cost V 5 bases and J 3 bases; bases outside gene matches: 1. Germline values: CDR1 MDHEN, CDR2 SYDVKM. CDR3 protein: CASSRDSYNEQFF. As DNA, the CDR3 is TGTGCCAGCAGTCGGGACAGCTACAATGAGCAGTTCTTC.

V gene TRBV7-8 combines with J gene TRBJ2-7; 10 positions match TRBD1. Germline V gives CDR1 SGHVS, CDR2 FQNEAQ. Trimming took 5 bases from V and 4 from J; bases not matched to a gene: 5. The CDR3 runs to 14 residues. The CDR3 region is CASSDWDRGYEQYV. The CDR3 DNA reads as TGTGCCAGCAGCGATTGGGACAGGGGTTACGAGCAGTACGTC.

The V and J genes are TRBV19 and TRBJ1-5; weak D call: TRBD1 (5 bases). This CDR3 region has 14 residues. Germline V gene data show CDR1 as LNHDA and CDR2 as SQIVND (reference sequence). Deletions cut 7 bases from V and 10 bases from J, with 20 bases between. In nucleotides, the CDR3 is TGTGCCAGTAACCCCTCTGGGGGGACGCGTCCCCAGCATTTT. It yields the protein CASNPSGGTRPQHF.

The rearrangement links TRBV28 to TRBJ1-2; 10 bases line up with TRBD1. Germline trimming cut 8 bases from V and 6 bases from J; bases unmatched to any gene: 24. Germline V gene data show CDR1 as MDHEN and CDR2 as SYDVKM. The CDR3 has 19 residues. The CDR3 nucleotides read TGTGCCAGCTTAGAGAGATATGGAAAAGCCGGGACAGGGGCTAATGGCTACACCTTC. Translated: CASLERYGKAGTGANGYTF.

The chain combines TRBV6-5 with TRBJ2-7, with 7 bases matching TRBD1. The germline gives CDR1 MNHEY, CDR2 SVGAGI. Losses at the gene ends were 7 bases for V and 6 bases for J; bases not matched to a gene: 6. This CDR3 has 12 amino acids. The CDR3: CASTTGQVEQYV. DNA for the CDR3: TGTGCCAGCACCACCGGACAGGTCGAGCAGTACGTC.

The chain combines TRBV2 with TRBJ2-5, with D possibly TRBD2 on 6 matching bases. Trimming cost V 6 bases and J 2 bases, with 10 bases left between them. The CDR3 has 13 residues. Germline CDR1 SNHLY, CDR2 FYNNEI. The CDR3 spells CASSRGTQETQYF. The CDR3 nucleotides read TGTGCCAGCAGCCGGGGGACGCAAGAGACCCAGTACTTC.